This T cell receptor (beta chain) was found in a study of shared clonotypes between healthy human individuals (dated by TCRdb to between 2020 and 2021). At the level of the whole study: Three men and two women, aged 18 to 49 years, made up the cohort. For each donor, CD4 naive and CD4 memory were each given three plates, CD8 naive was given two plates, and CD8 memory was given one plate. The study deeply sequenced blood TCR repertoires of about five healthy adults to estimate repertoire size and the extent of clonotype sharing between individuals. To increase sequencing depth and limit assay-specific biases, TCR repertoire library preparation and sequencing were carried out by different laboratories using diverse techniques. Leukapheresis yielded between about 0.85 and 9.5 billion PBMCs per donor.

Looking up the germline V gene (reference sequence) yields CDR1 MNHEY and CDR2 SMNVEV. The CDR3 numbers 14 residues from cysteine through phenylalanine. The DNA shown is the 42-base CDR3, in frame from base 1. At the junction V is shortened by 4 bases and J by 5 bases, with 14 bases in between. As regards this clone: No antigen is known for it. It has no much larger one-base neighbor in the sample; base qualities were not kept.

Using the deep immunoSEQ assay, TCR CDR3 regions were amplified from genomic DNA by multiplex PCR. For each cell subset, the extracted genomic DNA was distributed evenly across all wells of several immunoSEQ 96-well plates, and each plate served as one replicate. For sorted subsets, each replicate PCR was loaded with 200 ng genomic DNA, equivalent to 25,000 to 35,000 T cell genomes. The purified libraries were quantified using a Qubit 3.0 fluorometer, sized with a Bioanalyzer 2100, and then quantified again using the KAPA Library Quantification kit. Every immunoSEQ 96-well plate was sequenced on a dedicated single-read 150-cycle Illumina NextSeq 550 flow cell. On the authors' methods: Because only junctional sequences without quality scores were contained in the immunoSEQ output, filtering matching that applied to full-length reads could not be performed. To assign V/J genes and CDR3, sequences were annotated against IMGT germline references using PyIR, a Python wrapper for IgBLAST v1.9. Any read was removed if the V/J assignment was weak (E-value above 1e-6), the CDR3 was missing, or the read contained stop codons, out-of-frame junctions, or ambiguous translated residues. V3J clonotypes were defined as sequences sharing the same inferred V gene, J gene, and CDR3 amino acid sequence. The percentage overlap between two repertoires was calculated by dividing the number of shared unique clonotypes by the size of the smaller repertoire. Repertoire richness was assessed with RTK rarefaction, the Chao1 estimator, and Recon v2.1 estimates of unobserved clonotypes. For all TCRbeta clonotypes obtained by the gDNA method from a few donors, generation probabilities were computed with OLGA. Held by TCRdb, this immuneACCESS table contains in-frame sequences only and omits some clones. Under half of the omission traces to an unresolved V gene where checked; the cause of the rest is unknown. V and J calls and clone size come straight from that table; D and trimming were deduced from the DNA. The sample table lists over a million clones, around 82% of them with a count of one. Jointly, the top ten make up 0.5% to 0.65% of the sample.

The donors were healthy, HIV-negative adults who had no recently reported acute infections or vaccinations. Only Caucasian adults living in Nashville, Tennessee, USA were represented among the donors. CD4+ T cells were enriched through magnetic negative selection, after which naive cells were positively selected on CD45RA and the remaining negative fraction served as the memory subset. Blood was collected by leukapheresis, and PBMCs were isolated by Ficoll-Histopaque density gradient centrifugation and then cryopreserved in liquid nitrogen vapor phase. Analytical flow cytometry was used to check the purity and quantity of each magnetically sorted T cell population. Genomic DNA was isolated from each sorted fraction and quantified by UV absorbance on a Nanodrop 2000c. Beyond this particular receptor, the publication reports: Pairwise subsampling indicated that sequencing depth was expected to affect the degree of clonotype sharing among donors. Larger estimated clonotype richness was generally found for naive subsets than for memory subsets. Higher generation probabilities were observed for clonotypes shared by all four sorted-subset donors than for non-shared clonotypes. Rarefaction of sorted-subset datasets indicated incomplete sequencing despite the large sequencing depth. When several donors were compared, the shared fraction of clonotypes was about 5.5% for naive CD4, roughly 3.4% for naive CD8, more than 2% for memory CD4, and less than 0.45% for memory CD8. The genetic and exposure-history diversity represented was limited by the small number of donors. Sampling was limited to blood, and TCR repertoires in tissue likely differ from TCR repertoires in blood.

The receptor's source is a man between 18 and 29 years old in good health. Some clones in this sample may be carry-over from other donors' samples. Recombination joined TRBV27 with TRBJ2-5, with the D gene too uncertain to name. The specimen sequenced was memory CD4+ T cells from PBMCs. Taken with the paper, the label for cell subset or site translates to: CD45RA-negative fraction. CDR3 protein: CASSYRIGAETQYF. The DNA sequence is TGTGCCAGCAGTTACCGGATAGGAGCGGAGACCCAGTACTTC.